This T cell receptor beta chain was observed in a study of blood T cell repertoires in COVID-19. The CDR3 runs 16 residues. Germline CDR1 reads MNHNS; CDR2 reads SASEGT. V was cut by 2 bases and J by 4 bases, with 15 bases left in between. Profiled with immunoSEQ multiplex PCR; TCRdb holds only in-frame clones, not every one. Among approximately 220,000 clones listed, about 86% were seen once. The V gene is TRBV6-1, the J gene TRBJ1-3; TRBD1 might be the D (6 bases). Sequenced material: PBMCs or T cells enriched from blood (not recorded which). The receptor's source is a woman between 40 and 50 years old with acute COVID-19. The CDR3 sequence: CASSEREQGRGNTIYF. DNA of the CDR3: TGTGCCAGCAGTGAAAGGGAACAGGGTAGGGGAAACACCATATATTTT.